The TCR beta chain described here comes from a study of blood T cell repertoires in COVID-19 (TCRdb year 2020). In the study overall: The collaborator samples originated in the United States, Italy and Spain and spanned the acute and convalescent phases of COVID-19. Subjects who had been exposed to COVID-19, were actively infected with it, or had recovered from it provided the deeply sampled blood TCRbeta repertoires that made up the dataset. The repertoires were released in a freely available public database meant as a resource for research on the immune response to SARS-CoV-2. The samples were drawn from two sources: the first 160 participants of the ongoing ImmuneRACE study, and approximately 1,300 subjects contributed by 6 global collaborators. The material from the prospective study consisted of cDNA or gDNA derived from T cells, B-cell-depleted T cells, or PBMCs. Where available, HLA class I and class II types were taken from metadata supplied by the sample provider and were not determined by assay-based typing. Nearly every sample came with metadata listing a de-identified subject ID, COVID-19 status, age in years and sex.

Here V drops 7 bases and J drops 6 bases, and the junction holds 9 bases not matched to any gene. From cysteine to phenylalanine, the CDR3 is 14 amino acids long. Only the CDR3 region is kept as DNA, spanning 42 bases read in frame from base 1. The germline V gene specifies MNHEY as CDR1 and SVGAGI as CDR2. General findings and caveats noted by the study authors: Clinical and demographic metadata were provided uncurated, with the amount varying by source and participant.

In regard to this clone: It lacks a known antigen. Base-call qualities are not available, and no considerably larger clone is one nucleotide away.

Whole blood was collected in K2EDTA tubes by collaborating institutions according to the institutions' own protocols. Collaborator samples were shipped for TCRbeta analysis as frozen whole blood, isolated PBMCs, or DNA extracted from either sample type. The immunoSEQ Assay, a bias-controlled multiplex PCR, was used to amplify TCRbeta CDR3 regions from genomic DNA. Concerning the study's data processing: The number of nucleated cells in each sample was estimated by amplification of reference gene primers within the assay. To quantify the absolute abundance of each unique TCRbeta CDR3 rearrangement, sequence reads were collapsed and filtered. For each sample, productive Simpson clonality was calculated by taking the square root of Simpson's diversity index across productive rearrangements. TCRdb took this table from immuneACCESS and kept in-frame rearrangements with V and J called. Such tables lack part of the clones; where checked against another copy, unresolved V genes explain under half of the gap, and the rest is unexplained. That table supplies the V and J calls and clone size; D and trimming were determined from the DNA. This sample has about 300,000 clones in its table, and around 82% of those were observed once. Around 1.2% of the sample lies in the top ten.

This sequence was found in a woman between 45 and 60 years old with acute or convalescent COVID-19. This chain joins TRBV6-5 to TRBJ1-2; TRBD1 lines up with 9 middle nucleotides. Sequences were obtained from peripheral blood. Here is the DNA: TGTGCCAGCATCACACCGGGACAGGGCAATGGCTACACCTTC. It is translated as CASITPGQGNGYTF.